This is a list of T cell receptor beta chains from one sample in a study of cytomegalovirus exposure and HLA in healthy donors. TCRdb's copy holds only in-frame clones and misses some; the assay was immunoSEQ multiplex PCR. The sample lists 90,000 to 120,000 clones, 70% to 80% occurring once. Sequenced material: PBMCs. These receptors were taken from a young man in good health and CMV-seronegative. The CDR3 runs from the conserved cysteine through the conserved F or W. The order of the fields is V gene, CDR3 length, J gene, D gene, CDR3 protein. A D gene is named only where the DNA matches it firmly.

TRBV5-6,16,TRBJ1-4,NA,CASSFWGVLLNEKLFF
TRBV6-5,11,TRBJ1-1,NA,CASSEHTEAFF
TRBV16,14,TRBJ1-1,TRBD1,CASSQRQGDTEAFF
TRBV2,15,TRBJ1-5,NA,CASSDGGYSNQPQHF
TRBV19,20,TRBJ1-5,TRBD1,CASSISVDRGLPYSNQPQHF
TRBV7-2,14,TRBJ2-5,NA,CASTRDISQETQYF
TRBV6-1,14,TRBJ2-7,TRBD1,CASRHRQGFYEQYF
TRBV5-4,15,TRBJ2-7,TRBD1,CASSSGTGVNYEQYF
TRBV27,15,TRBJ2-1,TRBD2,CASSLVGGAYNEQFF
TRBV2,17,TRBJ2-1,TRBD2,CASSDGVIGLAVSEQFF
TRBV19,13,TRBJ1-1,NA,CASQTNSNTEAFF
TRBV5-8,15,TRBJ2-7,TRBD2,CASSHPSGGTYEQYF
TRBV7-3,16,TRBJ1-1,TRBD1,CASSSSGTGLRTEAFF
TRBV6-5,14,TRBJ2-5,TRBD2,CASSYRGLAETQYF
TRBV10-2,14,TRBJ2-1,TRBD1,CASSERTGWYEQFF
TRBV9,15,TRBJ2-3,TRBD2,CASSTSGGARDTQYF
TRBV9,15,TRBJ1-4,NA,CASSAHRSSNEKLFF
TRBV6-4,15,TRBJ2-7,NA,CASSVNFRGSYEQYF
TRBV5-4,16,TRBJ1-6,NA,CASSQETGQGNSPLHF
TRBV28,18,TRBJ1-6,TRBD1,CASSSFRDRGSYNSPLHF
TRBV5-1,15,TRBJ2-1,TRBD2,CASTLGSGVGNEQFF
TRBV19,14,TRBJ1-6,TRBD1,CASTPRGQVSPLHF
TRBV2,13,TRBJ2-7,TRBD2,CASSEAGGGEQYF
TRBV6-1,16,TRBJ2-1,TRBD2,CASSVWTSGIDNEQFF
TRBV19,14,TRBJ1-1,TRBD1,CASDQGAEGTEAFF
TRBV6-6,15,TRBJ1-4,NA,CASSYPGQQNEKLFF
TRBV5-1,18,TRBJ1-4,NA,CASSSGRGVYDKGEKLFF
TRBV7-2,13,TRBJ1-5,NA,CASSLVRGQPQHF
TRBV6-6,15,TRBJ2-5,TRBD1,CASTKQGVQDRTQYF
TRBV20-1,11,TRBJ2-7,NA,CSARLQYEQYF
TRBV2,18,TRBJ2-7,TRBD1,CASSQGQGRGTSRGEQYF
TRBV5-8,16,TRBJ1-1,TRBD1,CASSRRDRALTTEAFF
TRBV19,14,TRBJ2-2,NA,CASSISGVTGELFF
TRBV9,17,TRBJ1-3,TRBD1,CASSVSGGPHSGNTIYF
TRBV5-4,17,TRBJ2-6,NA,CASSKGGRASEANVLPF
TRBV7-2,16,TRBJ2-2,NA,CASSRVGGAATGELFF
TRBV7-6,15,TRBJ1-3,NA,CASSLDRTSGNTIYF
TRBV7-8,14,TRBJ2-2,NA,CASSFTSDTGELFF
TRBV6-1,15,TRBJ1-2,TRBD1,CASSELAGQVYGYTF
TRBV14,12,TRBJ2-1,NA,CASSPDSLKQFF
TRBV27,15,TRBJ1-2,NA,CASSSRTAEGYGYTF
TRBV4-1,14,TRBJ1-2,NA,CASSQDLLAYGYTF
TRBV7-8,14,TRBJ1-1,TRBD1,CASSWAGGFTEAFF
TRBV27,14,TRBJ1-6,NA,CASSTWTANSPLHF
TRBV5-1,15,TRBJ1-2,NA,CASSAGGRERTGYTF
TRBV18,16,TRBJ2-1,TRBD1,CASSPLTGIYYNEQFF
TRBV29-1,13,TRBJ2-3,NA,CSVVETPADTQYF